The 3 T cell receptor beta chains below come from one sample, sequenced in a study of identical twins. Each CDR3 protein is one row after TCRdb ran MiXCR on the 5' RACE reads. The sample lists over 500,000 distinct CDR3 sequences, less than 25% seen once, with 0.91% in the top ten. The data were also submitted as part of a second study, on T cells expressing NK-cell markers.

Sequencing was carried out using CD4+ T cells sorted from blood. Receptor source: a woman aged 18-29 years in good health.

This clonotype occurred a few times. This CDR3 is CATSRDGNAGPQYF. CDR3 DNA: TGTGCCACCAGCAGAGATGGTAACGCAGGGCCCCAGTACTTC. The chain links TRBV15 to TRBJ2-7; D possibly corresponds to TRBD1 (5 bases). Germline CDR1 reads LNHNV; CDR2 reads YYDKDF (reference sequence). The V end was cut by 0 bases, the J end by 10 bases, with 16 bases between. This CDR3 is built from 14 residues.

This chain connects TRBV20-1 to TRBJ1-1; perhaps TRBD1 as D (6 bases). With 3 bases removed from V and 6 bases from J, the gap between germline ends came to 17 bases. Germline assignment: CDR1 DFQATT and CDR2 SNEGSKA (reference sequence). This CDR3 is 14 amino acids long. The CDR3 region is CSARRDTHSPEAFF. The DNA of the CDR3 is TGCAGTGCTAGGCGGGACACCCACTCCCCTGAAGCTTTCTTT.

This clonotype showed up many times. The chain carries TRBV29-1 and TRBJ2-2; 11 positions match TRBD1. The trim removed 8 bases at V and 0 bases at J, leaving 11 bases unmatched. Germline CDR1 SQVTM, CDR2 ANQGSEA. The length of the CDR3 is 17 residues. This CDR3 reads CSIMGTGGIANTGELFF. The CDR3 coding sequence is TGCAGCATTATGGGGACAGGGGGAATCGCGAACACCGGGGAGCTGTTTTTT.